This T cell receptor beta chain was sequenced in a study of blood T cells in healthy people across ages. This clonotype was counted a few times. It was with a sample-barcoded 5' primer and a J-beta primer mix that a second PCR of roughly 7 to 12 cycles was run. Each cDNA molecule carried a tag from a template-switch adaptor that contained 12 random nucleotides. One entry per CDR3 protein results from TCRdb running MiXCR on the 5' RACE reads. The sample lists 750,000 to 950,000 distinct CDR3 sequences; 25% to 30% were seen once. With V trimmed by 2 bases and J by 4 bases, 4 bases remained unmatched. Germline V lookup: CDR1 ENHRY, CDR2 SYGVKD. The length of the CDR3 is 14 residues. The sample was also reused in another study, on T cells of mothers and their children.

The V call is TRBV10-3, the J call TRBJ1-2; the match to TRBD1 covers 7 bases. Source material: blood. The receptor was derived from a boy between 10 and 17 years old in good health. The CDR3 spells CAISEPGQSYGYTF. CDR3 nucleotide sequence: TGTGCCATCAGTGAGCCGGGACAGAGCTATGGCTACACCTTC.